This TCR beta chain was captured by sequencing in a study of T cells after yellow fever vaccination. Whole-study context: SMART-Seq v4 Ultra Low Input handled preparation of low-cell-number fractions. Study-level results: Most clones from primary vaccination resurfaced after the booster (about 95% CD4, less than 90% CD8). Abundant clonotypes from the bulk population could have been carried over as contaminants into FACS-sorted repertoires.

By 5'RACE template switching, TCR cDNA was produced, with a universal primer site and UMIs added in the process. In TCRdb, the 5' RACE reads were re-called with MiXCR into one record per CDR3 protein. The sample lists more than 75,000 distinct CDR3 sequences, almost 9% seen once, with around a sixth in the top ten. Germline V gene sequence: CDR1 SGHKS, CDR2 YYEKEE (reference sequence). The CDR3 extends over 11 amino acids. Trimming stripped 3 bases from V and 4 bases from J, with 4 bases between. The clonotype comes from a man aged 18 to 29 who received the YFV17D yellow fever vaccine. Specimen: CD8+ T cells not binding an NS4B(214-222) dextramer, sorted from PBMCs, collected approximately 15 days after the first yellow fever vaccination. This sequence joins TRBV5-5 and TRBJ1-1; D unresolved. CDR3 in DNA: TGTGCCAGCAGCTACACCACTGAAGCTTTCTTT. Its translation is CASSYTTEAFF.